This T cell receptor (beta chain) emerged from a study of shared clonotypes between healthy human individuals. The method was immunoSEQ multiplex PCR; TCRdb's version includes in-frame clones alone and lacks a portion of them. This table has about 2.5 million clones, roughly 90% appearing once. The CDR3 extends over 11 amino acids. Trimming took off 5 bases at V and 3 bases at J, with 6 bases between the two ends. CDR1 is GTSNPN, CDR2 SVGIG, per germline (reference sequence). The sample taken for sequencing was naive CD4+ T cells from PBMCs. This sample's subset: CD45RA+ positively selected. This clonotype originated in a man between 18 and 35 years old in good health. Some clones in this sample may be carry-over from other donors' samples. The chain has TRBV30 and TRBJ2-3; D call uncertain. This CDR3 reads CAWETTDTQYF. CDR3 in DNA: TGTGCCTGGGAAACGACAGATACGCAGTATTTT. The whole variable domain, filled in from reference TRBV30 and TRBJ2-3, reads SQTIHQWPATLVQPVGSPLSLECTVEGTSNPNLYWYRQAAGRGLQLLFYSVGIGQISSEVPQNLSASRPQDRQFILSSKKLLLSDSGFYLCAWETTDTQYFGPGTRLTVL.